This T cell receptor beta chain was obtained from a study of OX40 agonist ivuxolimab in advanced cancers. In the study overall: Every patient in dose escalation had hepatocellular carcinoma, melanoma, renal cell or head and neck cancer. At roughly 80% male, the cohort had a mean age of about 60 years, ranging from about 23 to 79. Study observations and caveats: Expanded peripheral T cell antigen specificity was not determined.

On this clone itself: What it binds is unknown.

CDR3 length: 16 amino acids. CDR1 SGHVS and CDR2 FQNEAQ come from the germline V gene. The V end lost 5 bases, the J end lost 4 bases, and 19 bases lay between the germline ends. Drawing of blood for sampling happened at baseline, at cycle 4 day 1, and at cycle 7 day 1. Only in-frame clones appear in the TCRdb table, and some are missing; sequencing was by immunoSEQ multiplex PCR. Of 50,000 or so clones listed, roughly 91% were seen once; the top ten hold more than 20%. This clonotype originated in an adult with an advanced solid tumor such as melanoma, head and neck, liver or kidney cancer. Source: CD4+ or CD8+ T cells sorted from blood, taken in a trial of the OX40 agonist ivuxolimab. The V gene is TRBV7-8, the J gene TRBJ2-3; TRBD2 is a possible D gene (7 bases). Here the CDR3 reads CASSPRGGRDPDTQYF. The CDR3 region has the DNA TGTGCCAGCAGCCCAAGGGGGGGAAGGGATCCAGATACGCAGTATTTT.